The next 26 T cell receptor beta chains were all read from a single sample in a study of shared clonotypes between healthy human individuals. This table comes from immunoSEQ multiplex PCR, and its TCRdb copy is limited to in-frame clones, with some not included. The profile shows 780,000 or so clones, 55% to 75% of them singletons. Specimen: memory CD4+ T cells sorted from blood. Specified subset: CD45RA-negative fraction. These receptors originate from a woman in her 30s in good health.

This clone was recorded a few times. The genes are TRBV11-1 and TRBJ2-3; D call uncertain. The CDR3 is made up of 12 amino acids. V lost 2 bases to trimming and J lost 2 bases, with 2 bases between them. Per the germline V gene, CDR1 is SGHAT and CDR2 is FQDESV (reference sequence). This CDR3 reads CASSLYTDTQYF. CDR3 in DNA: TGTGCCAGCAGCTTATACACAGATACGCAGTATTTT.

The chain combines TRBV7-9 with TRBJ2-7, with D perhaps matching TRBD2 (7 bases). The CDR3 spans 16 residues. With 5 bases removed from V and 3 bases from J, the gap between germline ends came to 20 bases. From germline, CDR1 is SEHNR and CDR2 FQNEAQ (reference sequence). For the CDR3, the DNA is TGTGCCAGCAGCCGGAAGGGGGGGTTGACTAGCTACGAGCAGTACTTC. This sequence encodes CASSRKGGLTSYEQYF.

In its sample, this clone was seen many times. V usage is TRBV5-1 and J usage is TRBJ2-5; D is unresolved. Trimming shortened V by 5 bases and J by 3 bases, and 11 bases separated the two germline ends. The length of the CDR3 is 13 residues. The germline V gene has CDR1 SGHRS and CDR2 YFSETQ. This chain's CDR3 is CASSIQPEETQYF. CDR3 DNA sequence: TGCGCCAGCAGTATCCAACCGGAAGAGACCCAGTACTTC.

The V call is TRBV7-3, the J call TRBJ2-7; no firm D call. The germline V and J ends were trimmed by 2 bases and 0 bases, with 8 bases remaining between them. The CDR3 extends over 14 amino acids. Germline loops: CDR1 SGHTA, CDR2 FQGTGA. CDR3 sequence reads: CASSLVKSSYEQYF. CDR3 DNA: TGTGCCAGCAGCTTAGTTAAGAGCTCCTACGAGCAGTACTTC.

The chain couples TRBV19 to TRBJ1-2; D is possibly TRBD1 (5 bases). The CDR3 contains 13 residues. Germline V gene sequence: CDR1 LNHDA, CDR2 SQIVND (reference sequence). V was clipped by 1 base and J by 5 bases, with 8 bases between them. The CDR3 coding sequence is TGTGCCAGTAGTATAGGGACATCTTATGGCTACACCTTC. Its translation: CASSIGTSYGYTF. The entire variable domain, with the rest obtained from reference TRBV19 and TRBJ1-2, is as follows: DGGITQSPKYLFRKEGQNVTLSCEQNLNHDAMYWYRQDPGQGLRLIYYSQIVNDFQKGDIAEGYSVSREKKESFPLTVTSAQKNPTAFYLCASSIGTSYGYTFGSGTRLTVV.

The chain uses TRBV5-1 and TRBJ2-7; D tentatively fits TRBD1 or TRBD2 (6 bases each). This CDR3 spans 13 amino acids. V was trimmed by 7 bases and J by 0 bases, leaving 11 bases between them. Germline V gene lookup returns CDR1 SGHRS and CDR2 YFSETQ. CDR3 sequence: CASQQGLSYEQYF. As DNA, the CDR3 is TGCGCCAGCCAACAGGGACTCTCCTACGAGCAGTACTTC.

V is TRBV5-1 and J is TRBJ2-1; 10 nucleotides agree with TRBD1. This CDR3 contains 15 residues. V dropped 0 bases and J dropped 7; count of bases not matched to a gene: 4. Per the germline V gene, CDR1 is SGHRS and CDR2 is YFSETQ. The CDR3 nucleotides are TGCGCCAGCAGCTTGGGACAGGGGGCTCGGAATGAGCAGTTCTTC. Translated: CASSLGQGARNEQFF.

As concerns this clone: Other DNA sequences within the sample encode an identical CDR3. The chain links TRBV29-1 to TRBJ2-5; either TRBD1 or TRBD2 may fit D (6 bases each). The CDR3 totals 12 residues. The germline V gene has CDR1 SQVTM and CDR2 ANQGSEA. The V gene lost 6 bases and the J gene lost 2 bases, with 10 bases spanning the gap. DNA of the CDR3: TGCAGCGTCCGAGGGGGGCAAGAGACCCAGTACTTC. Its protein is CSVRGGQETQYF. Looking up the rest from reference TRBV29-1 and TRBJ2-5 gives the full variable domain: SAVISQKPSRDICQRGTSLTIQCQVDSQVTMMFWYRQQPGQSLTLIATANQGSEATYESGFVIDKFPISRPNLTFSTLTVSNMSPEDSSIYLCSVRGGQETQYFGPGTRLLVL.

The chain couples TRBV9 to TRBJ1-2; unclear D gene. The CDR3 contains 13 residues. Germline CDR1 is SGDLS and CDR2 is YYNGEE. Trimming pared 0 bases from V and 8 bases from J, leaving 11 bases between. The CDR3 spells CASSVERGRGYTF. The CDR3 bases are TGTGCCAGCAGCGTAGAACGGGGTAGAGGCTACACCTTC.

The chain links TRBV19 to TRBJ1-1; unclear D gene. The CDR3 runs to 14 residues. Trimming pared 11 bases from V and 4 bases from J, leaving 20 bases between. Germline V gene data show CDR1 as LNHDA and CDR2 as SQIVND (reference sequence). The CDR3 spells CADKIWVSGTEAFF. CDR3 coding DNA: TGTGCCGATAAGATATGGGTGTCGGGCACTGAAGCTTTCTTT.

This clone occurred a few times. The CDR3 nucleotides are TGTGCCAGCAGCTTAGTAGGACAGATCAATCAGCCCCAGCATTTT. Amino acids: CASSLVGQINQPQHF. This chain connects TRBV7-2 to TRBJ1-5; possibly TRBD1 for D (6 bases). Germline CDR1 reads SGHTA; CDR2 reads FQGNSA. This CDR3 has 15 residues. Deletions cut 1 base from V and 3 bases from J, with 10 bases between. Full variable domain (rest looked up from reference TRBV7-2 and TRBJ1-5): GAGVSQSPSNKVTEKGKDVELRCDPISGHTALYWYRQSLGQGLEFLIYFQGNSAPDKSGLPSDRFSAERTGGSVSTLTIQRTQQEDSAVYLCASSLVGQINQPQHFGDGTRLSIL.

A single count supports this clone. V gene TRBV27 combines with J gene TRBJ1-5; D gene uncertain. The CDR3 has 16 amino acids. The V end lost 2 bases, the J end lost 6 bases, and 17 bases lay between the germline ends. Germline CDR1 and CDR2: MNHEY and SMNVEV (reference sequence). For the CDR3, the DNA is TGTGCCAGCAGTTTAGTTTCCGGGTTAAAGGGTCAGCCCCAGCATTTT. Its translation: CASSLVSGLKGQPQHF.

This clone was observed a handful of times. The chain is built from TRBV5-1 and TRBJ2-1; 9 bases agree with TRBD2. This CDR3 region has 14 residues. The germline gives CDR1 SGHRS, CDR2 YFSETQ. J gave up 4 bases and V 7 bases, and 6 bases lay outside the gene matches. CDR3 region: CASRVAGEYNEQFF. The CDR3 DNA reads TGCGCCAGCCGCGTAGCGGGAGAATACAATGAGCAGTTCTTC.

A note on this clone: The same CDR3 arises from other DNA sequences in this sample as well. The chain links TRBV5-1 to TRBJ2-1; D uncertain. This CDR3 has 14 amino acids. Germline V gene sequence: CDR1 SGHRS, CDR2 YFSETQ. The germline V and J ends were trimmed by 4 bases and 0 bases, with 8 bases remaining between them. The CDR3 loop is CASSLGFSYNEQFF. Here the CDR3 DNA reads TGCGCCAGCAGCCTAGGGTTCTCCTACAATGAGCAGTTCTTC.

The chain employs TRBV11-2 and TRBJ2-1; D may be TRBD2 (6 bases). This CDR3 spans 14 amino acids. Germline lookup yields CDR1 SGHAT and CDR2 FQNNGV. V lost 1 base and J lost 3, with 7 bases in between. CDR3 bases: TGTGCCAGCAGCTTAGCTAGCGTCTACAATGAGCAGTTCTTC. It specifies CASSLASVYNEQFF.

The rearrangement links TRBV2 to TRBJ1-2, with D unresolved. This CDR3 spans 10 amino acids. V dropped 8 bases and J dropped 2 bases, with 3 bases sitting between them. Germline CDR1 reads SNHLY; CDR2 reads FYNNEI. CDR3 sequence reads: CASLNYGYTF. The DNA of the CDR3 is TGTGCCAGCCTCAACTATGGCTACACCTTC. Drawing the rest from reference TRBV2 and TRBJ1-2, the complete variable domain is EPEVTQTPSHQVTQMGQEVILRCVPISNHLYFYWYRQILGQKVEFLVSFYNNEISEKSEIFDDQFSVERPDGSNFTLKIRSTKLEDSAMYFCASLNYGYTFGSGTRLTVV.

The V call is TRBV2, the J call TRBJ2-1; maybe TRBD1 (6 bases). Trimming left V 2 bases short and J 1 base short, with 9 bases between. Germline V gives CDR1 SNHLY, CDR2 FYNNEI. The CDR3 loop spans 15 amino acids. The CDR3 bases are TGTGCCAGCAGTGAACAGGGGTCATCCTACAATGAGCAGTTCTTC. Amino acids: CASSEQGSSYNEQFF.

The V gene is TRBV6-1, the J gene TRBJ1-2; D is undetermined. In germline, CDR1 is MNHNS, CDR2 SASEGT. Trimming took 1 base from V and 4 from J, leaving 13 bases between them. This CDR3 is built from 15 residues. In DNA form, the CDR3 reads TGTGCCAGCAGTGAAGTGCAACGGCCAGCCTATGGCTACACCTTC. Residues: CASSEVQRPAYGYTF.

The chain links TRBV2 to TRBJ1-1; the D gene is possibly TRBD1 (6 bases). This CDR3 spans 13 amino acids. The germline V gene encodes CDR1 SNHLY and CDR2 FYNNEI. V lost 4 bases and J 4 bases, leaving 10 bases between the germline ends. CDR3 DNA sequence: TGTGCCAGCAGTGTCGCAGGGGTCACTGAAGCTTTCTTT. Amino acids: CASSVAGVTEAFF.

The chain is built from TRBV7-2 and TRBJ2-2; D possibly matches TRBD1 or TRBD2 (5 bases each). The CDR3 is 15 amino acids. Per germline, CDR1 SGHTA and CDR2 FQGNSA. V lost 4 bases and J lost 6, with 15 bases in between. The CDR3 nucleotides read TGTGCCAGCAGCTCTGGGACCGGCTCCCCCGGGGAGCTGTTTTTT. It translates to CASSSGTGSPGELFF.

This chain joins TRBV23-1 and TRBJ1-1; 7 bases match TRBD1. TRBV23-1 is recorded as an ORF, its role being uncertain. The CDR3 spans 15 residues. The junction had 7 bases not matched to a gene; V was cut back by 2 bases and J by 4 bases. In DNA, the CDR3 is TGCGCCAGCAGTCAACTGACAGGGCTGACCACTGAAGCTTTCTTT. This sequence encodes CASSQLTGLTTEAFF.

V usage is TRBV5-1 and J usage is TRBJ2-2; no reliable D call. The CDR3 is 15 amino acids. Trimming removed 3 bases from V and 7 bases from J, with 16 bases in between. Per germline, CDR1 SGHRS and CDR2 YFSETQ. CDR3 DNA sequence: TGCGCCAGCAGCTCCGGGTTAGGGTCGGTCGGGGAGCTGTTTTTT. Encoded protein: CASSSGLGSVGELFF.

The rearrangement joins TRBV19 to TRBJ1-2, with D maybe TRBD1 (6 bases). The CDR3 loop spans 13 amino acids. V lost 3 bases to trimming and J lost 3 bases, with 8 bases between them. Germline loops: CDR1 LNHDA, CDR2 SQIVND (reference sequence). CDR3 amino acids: CASSMGADYGYTF. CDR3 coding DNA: TGTGCCAGTAGTATGGGGGCGGACTATGGCTACACCTTC.

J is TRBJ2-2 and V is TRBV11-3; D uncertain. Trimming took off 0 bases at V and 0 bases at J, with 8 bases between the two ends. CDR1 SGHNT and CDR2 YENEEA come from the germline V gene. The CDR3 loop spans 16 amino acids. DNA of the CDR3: TGTGCCAGCAGCTTAGACGGATTAGCGAACACCGGGGAGCTGTTTTTT. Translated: CASSLDGLANTGELFF. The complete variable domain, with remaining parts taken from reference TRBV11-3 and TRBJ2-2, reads EAGVVQSPRYKIIEKKQPVAFWCNPISGHNTLYWYLQNLGQGPELLIRYENEEAVDDSQLPKDRFSAERLKGVDSTLKIQPAELGDSAVYLCASSLDGLANTGELFFGEGSRLTVL.

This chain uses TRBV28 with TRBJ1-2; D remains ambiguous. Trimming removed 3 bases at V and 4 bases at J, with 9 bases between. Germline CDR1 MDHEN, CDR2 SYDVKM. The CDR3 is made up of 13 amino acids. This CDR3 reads CASSFAGSYGYTF. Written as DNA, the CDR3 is TGTGCCAGCAGTTTTGCCGGGAGCTATGGCTACACCTTC.

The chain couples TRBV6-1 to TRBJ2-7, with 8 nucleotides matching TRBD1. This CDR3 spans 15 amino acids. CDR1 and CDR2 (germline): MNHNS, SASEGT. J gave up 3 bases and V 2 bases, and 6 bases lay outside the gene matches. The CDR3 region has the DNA TGTGCCAGCAGTGAAAGGTCAGGGGGCGTCTACGAGCAGTACTTC. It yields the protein CASSERSGGVYEQYF.